The next 28 T cell receptor beta chains were all read from a single sample in a study of shared clonotypes between healthy human individuals. Only in-frame clones appear in the TCRdb table, and some are missing; sequencing was by immunoSEQ multiplex PCR. This table has 2,500,000 or so clones, roughly 92% appearing once. The sample was naive CD4+ T cells sorted from blood. Subset reported: CD45RA+ positively selected. The receptors here all came from a man in his late teens or twenties in good health.

This rearrangement joins TRBV2 to TRBJ1-5; D is undetermined. This CDR3 spans 14 amino acids. The germline gives CDR1 SNHLY, CDR2 FYNNEI. Trimming left V 6 bases short and J 11 bases short, with 20 bases between. CDR3: CASSPTGDTGAQHF. In DNA form, the CDR3 reads TGTGCCAGCAGCCCAACGGGCGATACCGGGGCCCAGCATTTT. Filled out from reference TRBV2 and TRBJ1-5, the complete variable domain reads EPEVTQTPSHQVTQMGQEVILRCVPISNHLYFYWYRQILGQKVEFLVSFYNNEISEKSEIFDDQFSVERPDGSNFTLKIRSTKLEDSAMYFCASSPTGDTGAQHFGDGTRLSIL.

The chain links TRBV19 to TRBJ1-2, with D unclear. V dropped 6 bases and J dropped 6 bases, with 14 bases sitting between them. This CDR3 is 13 amino acids long. Germline V CDR1 and CDR2: LNHDA, SQIVND (reference sequence). The CDR3 DNA follows: TGTGCCAGTAGCGGTCGAAGTAGAAATGGCTACACCTTC. This translates into CASSGRSRNGYTF.

This clone appeared once. The rearrangement joins TRBV18 to TRBJ2-1; 9 bases map to TRBD1. This CDR3 region has 15 residues. Trimming cost V 4 bases and J 1 base; bases outside gene matches: 2. Germline CDR1 and CDR2: KGHSH and LQKENI. The CDR3 nucleotides read TGTGCCAGCTCACAACAGGGGGCATCCTACAATGAGCAGTTCTTC. Its protein product is CASSQQGASYNEQFF.

The V call is TRBV7-9, the J call TRBJ2-3, with 9 bases matching TRBD1. Germline V gene sequence: CDR1 SEHNR, CDR2 FQNEAQ (reference sequence). The CDR3 consists of 14 residues. With 3 bases clipped from V and 6 bases from J, the junction kept 4 bases outside the gene matches. This chain's CDR3 is CASSLVGTGDTQYF. In DNA, the CDR3 is TGTGCCAGCAGCTTGGTAGGGACAGGGGATACGCAGTATTTT.

V and J are TRBV2 and TRBJ2-5; D perhaps matches TRBD1 (5 bases). The end of the DNA is better explained by TRBJ2-7, so the J call may be wrong. CDR1 is SNHLY and CDR2 is FYNNEI in the germline V gene. The CDR3 consists of 11 residues. CDR3 protein: CASSYRYEQYF. DNA of the CDR3: TGTGCCAGCAGTTACAGGTACGAGCAGTACTTC.

V is TRBV30 and J is TRBJ1-4; 7 positions agree with TRBD1. CDR3 length equals 14 residues. Losses at the gene ends were 2 bases for V and 8 bases for J; bases not matched to a gene: 8. CDR1 and CDR2 from the germline V gene are GTSNPN and SVGIG (reference sequence). CDR3 nucleotide sequence: TGTGCCTGGAGTCAAGGGGGCGTAGGCGAAAAACTGTTTTTT. This translates into CAWSQGGVGEKLFF.

The chain uses TRBV10-3 and TRBJ1-3; D call uncertain. V gave up 6 bases and J gave up 4 bases, with 7 bases separating them. The CDR3 covers 12 residues. Germline V gene lookup returns CDR1 ENHRY and CDR2 SYGVKD. The CDR3 DNA is TGTGCCATCAGCCAAGGAGGAAACACCATATATTTT. Translated: CAISQGGNTIYF.

This chain connects TRBV5-1 to TRBJ2-1; 7 nucleotides align to TRBD2. This CDR3 is 15 amino acids long. V lost 4 bases, J lost 8 bases, and 12 bases stayed unmatched. Germline-derived CDR1 and CDR2 are SGHRS and YFSETQ. DNA of the CDR3: TGCGCCAGCAGCCCCCGGGGGGAGGGCCCAGATGAGCAGTTCTTC. Translated: CASSPRGEGPDEQFF.

The gene calls are TRBV18 and TRBJ1-6; D is perhaps TRBD1 (5 bases). Trimming removed 3 bases from V and 5 bases from J, with 11 bases in between. CDR1 KGHSH and CDR2 LQKENI come from the germline V gene. This CDR3 is 15 amino acids long. CDR3 nucleotides: TGTGCCAGCTCACCTCTGGGGGGGGATAATTCACCCCTCCACTTT. It is translated as CASSPLGGDNSPLHF.

The chain employs TRBV6-5 and TRBJ1-5, with D perhaps matching TRBD1 (6 bases). Trimming took 6 bases from V and 3 from J, leaving 15 bases between them. The CDR3 has 15 amino acids. In germline, CDR1 is MNHEY, CDR2 SVGAGI. The CDR3 region is CASRLSDSVNQPQHF. As DNA, the CDR3 is TGTGCCAGCAGATTGTCGGACAGCGTCAATCAGCCCCAGCATTTT.

The V call is TRBV2, the J call TRBJ2-2; 13 positions match TRBD2. CDR3 size: 17 residues. Germline V CDR1 and CDR2: SNHLY, FYNNEI. V trimming: 7 bases; J trimming: 5 bases; junction bases outside the gene matches: 10. The CDR3 loop reads CASTPTGTSGKTGELFF. The CDR3 bases are TGTGCCAGCACCCCAACCGGGACTAGCGGGAAAACCGGGGAGCTGTTTTTT.

The V gene is TRBV6-5, the J gene TRBJ1-4; unclear D gene. The CDR3 is made up of 13 amino acids. Germline V CDR1 and CDR2: MNHEY, SVGAGI. Deletions cut 0 bases from V and 14 bases from J, with 13 bases between. Here the CDR3 DNA reads TGTGCCAGCAGTTACTCGAATGGCAGAAGCCTGTTTTTT. It is translated as CASSYSNGRSLFF.

Worth noting for this clone: The sample holds other DNA sequences that translate to the same CDR3. The chain is built from TRBV5-1 and TRBJ2-1; TRBD1 matches at 7 bases. V gave up 3 bases and J gave up 5 bases; unmatched junction bases: 5. Germline V gene sequence: CDR1 SGHRS, CDR2 YFSETQ. The CDR3 has 14 residues. CDR3 loop: CASSWGTGDNEQFF. The CDR3 DNA is TGCGCCAGCAGCTGGGGAACAGGGGACAATGAGCAGTTCTTC. Full variable domain (missing parts from reference TRBV5-1 and TRBJ2-1): KAGVTQTPRYLIKTRGQQVTLSCSPISGHRSVSWYQQTPGQGLQFLFEYFSETQRNKGNFPGRFSGRQFSNSRSEMNVSTLELGDSALYLCASSWGTGDNEQFFGPGTRLTVL.

The chain has TRBV28 and TRBJ2-7; unclear D gene. V gave up 5 bases and J gave up 1 base, with 12 bases separating them. The germline V gene has CDR1 MDHEN and CDR2 SYDVKM. The CDR3 runs to 14 residues. CDR3: CASSRSGPSYEQYF. CDR3 nucleotides: TGTGCCAGCAGTCGCTCAGGTCCTTCCTACGAGCAGTACTTC.

The rearrangement uses TRBV2 and TRBJ1-2; 8 bases line up with TRBD1. The CDR3 is made up of 13 amino acids. J lost 7 bases, V lost 6 bases, and 7 bases had no gene match. The germline CDR1 and CDR2 sequences are SNHLY and FYNNEI. CDR3 amino acids: CASRTTGVGGYTF. The CDR3 region has the DNA TGTGCCAGCAGGACGACAGGGGTAGGTGGCTACACCTTC.

With respect to this clone: The same CDR3 can be traced to other DNA sequences in this sample. The chain links TRBV18 to TRBJ2-7, with D unclear. The germline V gene encodes CDR1 KGHSH and CDR2 LQKENI. The V gene lost 2 bases and the J gene lost 5 bases, with 7 bases spanning the gap. The CDR3 totals 12 residues. The CDR3 DNA is TGTGCCAGCTCACCAAAGGGCCACGAGCAGTACTTC. Translated: CASSPKGHEQYF.

This sequence joins TRBV4-3 and TRBJ1-4; the D gene is possibly TRBD1 (5 bases). The CDR3 totals 16 residues. With 0 bases removed from V and 4 bases from J, the gap between germline ends came to 12 bases. CDR1 and CDR2 (germline): LGHNA, YSLEER. DNA of the CDR3: TGCGCCAGCAGCCAAGATCCTGGGGCTTATAATGAAAAACTGTTTTTT. It encodes CASSQDPGAYNEKLFF.

J is TRBJ2-1 and V is TRBV6-4; D possibly corresponds to TRBD1 (5 bases). The CDR3 is 15 residues long. Germline V gives CDR1 MRHNA, CDR2 SNTAGT. The V gene lost 4 bases and the J gene lost 2 bases, with 12 bases spanning the gap. CDR3 nucleotide sequence: TGTGCCAGCAGTGTCCAGGGCGGCCCCTACAATGAGCAGTTCTTC. Its protein is CASSVQGGPYNEQFF.

Comments on this clone: The germline gene is not matched at one end of the junction; a read error may be the cause. This same CDR3 is encoded by further DNA sequences in the sample. The V gene is TRBV5-4, the J gene TRBJ2-6; D is perhaps TRBD1 or TRBD2 (5 bases each). The CDR3 loop spans 16 amino acids. Germline V gene lookup returns CDR1 SGHNT and CDR2 YYREEE (reference sequence). For the CDR3, the DNA is TGTGCCAGCAGCAGTAACCGGGGATCTGGGGCTAACGTCCTGACTTTC. This gives the protein CASSSNRGSGANVLTF.

This chain links TRBV2 with TRBJ2-5, with D possibly being TRBD2 (6 bases). CDR1 and CDR2 from the germline V gene are SNHLY and FYNNEI. This CDR3 spans 14 amino acids. V was shortened by 6 bases and J by 7 bases, with 18 bases between the two germline ends. The CDR3 region has the DNA TGTGCCAGCAGCCCCCAAGACTTGGGGGGGACCCAGTACTTC. It translates to CASSPQDLGGTQYF.

This clone was counted a single time. V is TRBV27 and J is TRBJ2-3, with 9 bases that match TRBD2. The CDR3 length is 17 residues. Germline V gives CDR1 MNHEY, CDR2 SMNVEV (reference sequence). Trimming removed 5 bases from V and 2 bases from J; junction bases left unmatched: 11. CDR3 sequence reads: CASSQTSGPTFTDTQYF. DNA for the CDR3: TGTGCCAGCAGTCAAACTAGCGGGCCGACCTTCACAGATACGCAGTATTTT.

The chain has TRBV6-1 and TRBJ2-7; 7 bases align to TRBD1. This CDR3 region has 12 residues. Germline V gene lookup returns CDR1 MNHNS and CDR2 SASEGT. V shed 8 bases, J shed 0 bases, and the junction held 1 base outside the gene matches. CDR3: CASDRVSYEQYF. The CDR3 DNA reads TGTGCCAGCGACAGGGTCTCCTACGAGCAGTACTTC.

This chain links TRBV28 with TRBJ1-2; TRBD1 agrees at 12 bases. This CDR3 region has 15 residues. With V trimmed by 7 bases and J by 4 bases, 7 bases remained unmatched. Germline V gene lookup returns CDR1 MDHEN and CDR2 SYDVKM. CDR3 DNA sequence: TGTGCCAGCACCTTGGGGGACAGGGGGCTCTATGGCTACACCTTC. This sequence encodes CASTLGDRGLYGYTF.

The gene calls are TRBV6-5 and TRBJ1-2; D remains unclear. The ends were cut back, 0 bases at V and 2 bases at J, with 10 bases in the middle. The germline V gene has CDR1 MNHEY and CDR2 SVGAGI. The CDR3 spans 15 residues. The CDR3 here is CASSYSNAGNYGYTF. Here the CDR3 DNA reads TGTGCCAGCAGTTACTCGAACGCGGGGAACTATGGCTACACCTTC.

This chain uses TRBV27 with TRBJ2-2; 9 bases agree with TRBD2. Germline values: CDR1 MNHEY, CDR2 SMNVEV (reference sequence). The CDR3 runs 17 residues. Trimming cost V 3 bases and J 6 bases; bases outside gene matches: 11. The CDR3 spells CASSFLSSGVKSGELFF. CDR3 nucleotides: TGTGCCAGCAGTTTCCTCTCTAGCGGGGTAAAGTCCGGGGAGCTGTTTTTT.

The chain is built from TRBV15 and TRBJ2-1; TRBD2 aligns across 7 bases. Germline assignment: CDR1 LNHNV and CDR2 YYDKDF (reference sequence). J gave up 3 bases and V 1 base, and 3 bases lay outside the gene matches. This CDR3 region has 15 residues. This chain's CDR3 is CATSRVTSDYNEQFF. CDR3 sequence (DNA): TGTGCCACCAGCAGAGTAACTAGCGACTACAATGAGCAGTTCTTC.

This clone was recorded a few times. The chain carries TRBV30 and TRBJ1-3; unclear D gene. Germline V gives CDR1 GTSNPN, CDR2 SVGIG (reference sequence). V was pared by 2 bases and J by 0 bases, with 8 bases between. CDR3 size: 14 residues. CDR3 DNA sequence: TGTGCCTGGAGTTCGACCTTCTCTGGAAACACCATATATTTT. It codes for CAWSSTFSGNTIYF.

The chain employs TRBV5-1 and TRBJ2-3; no clear D. The CDR3 is made up of 17 amino acids. Looked up from germline, CDR1 is SGHRS and CDR2 is YFSETQ. V lost 0 bases and J lost 1, with 15 bases in between. CDR3 nucleotides: TGCGCCAGCAGCTTGGCGGTCGGCTCGTTTGGCACAGATACGCAGTATTTT. Translation: CASSLAVGSFGTDTQYF. Together with reference TRBV5-1 and TRBJ2-3, the CDR3 gives the full variable domain: KAGVTQTPRYLIKTRGQQVTLSCSPISGHRSVSWYQQTPGQGLQFLFEYFSETQRNKGNFPGRFSGRQFSNSRSEMNVSTLELGDSALYLCASSLAVGSFGTDTQYFGPGTRLTVL.